This TCR beta chain emerged from a study of T cells in narcolepsy. Looking at the study overall: Enrolled donors included narcolepsy type 1 or type 2 patients and healthy controls.

About this clone: The antigen is not known.

The V gene lost 10 bases and the J gene lost 1 base, with 10 bases spanning the gap. From germline, CDR1 is MGHDK and CDR2 SYGVNS. CDR3 length: 12 amino acids. Study-wide findings and caveats: Reportedly, autoreactive clonotypes were serially detected in patients' blood but not controls'. In some patient and control memory CD4+ samples, autoreactive clones were absent. Same-patient CSF and blood CD4+ T cell clonotypes included HCRT-specific and TRIB2-specific autoreactive ones.

Using immunoSEQ multiplex PCR, the repertoire was profiled, and TCRdb retains in-frame clones only, with some absent. This table holds roughly 25,000 clones, 85% to 90% found once. The source material was CD45RA- memory CD4+ T cells from PBMCs. The receptor was derived from a human donor with narcolepsy. This chain joins TRBV25-1 and TRBJ1-1, with unresolved D. The CDR3 spells CATMAGNTEAFF. In DNA, the CDR3 is TGTGCCACCATGGCGGGGAACACTGAAGCTTTCTTT.